This T cell receptor beta chain is from a study of OX40 agonist ivuxolimab in advanced cancers. Study at large: Patients were dosed with the agonistic anti-OX40 (CD134) antibody ivuxolimab. Prior anti-PD-1, anti-PD-L1 or anti-CTLA-4 therapy was allowed; 30% to 40% had some.

Study-wide points: It was not determined which antigens were specifically recognized by the peripheral T cells that had undergone clonal expansion. Low normalized T-cell clonal expansion also characterized some of the nonresponders.

Turning to this clone: Its antigen is currently unknown.

Method: immunoSEQ multiplex PCR; TCRdb's copy keeps in-frame clones and lacks some. The repertoire holds 25,000 to 35,000 clones, with 80% to 90% as singletons. CDR3 length: 13 residues. V lost 4 bases and J 3 bases, leaving 11 bases between the germline ends. CDR1 is SGHRS, CDR2 YFSETQ, per germline. This TCR was sampled from an adult with an advanced solid tumor such as melanoma, head and neck, liver or kidney cancer. The sequencing here drew on CD4+ or CD8+ T cells sorted from blood, taken in a trial of the OX40 agonist ivuxolimab. This chain links TRBV5-1 with TRBJ2-7; D remains ambiguous. The CDR3 DNA reads as TGCGCCAGCAGCCCAGACACCAGCTACGAGCAGTACTTC. Translated, it gives CASSPDTSYEQYF.